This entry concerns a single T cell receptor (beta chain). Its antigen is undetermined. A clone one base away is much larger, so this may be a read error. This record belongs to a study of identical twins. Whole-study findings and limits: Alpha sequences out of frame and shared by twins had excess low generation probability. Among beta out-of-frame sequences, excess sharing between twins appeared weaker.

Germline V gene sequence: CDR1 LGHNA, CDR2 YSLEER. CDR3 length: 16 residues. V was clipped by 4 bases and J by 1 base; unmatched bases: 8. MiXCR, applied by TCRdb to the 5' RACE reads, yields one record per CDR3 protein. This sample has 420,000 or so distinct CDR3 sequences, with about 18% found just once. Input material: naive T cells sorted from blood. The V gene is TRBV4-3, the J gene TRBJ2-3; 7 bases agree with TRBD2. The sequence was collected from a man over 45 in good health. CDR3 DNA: TGCGCCAGCAGCCTGGAACTAGCGCGCGGCACAGATACGCAGTATTTT. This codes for CASSLELARGTDTQYF.